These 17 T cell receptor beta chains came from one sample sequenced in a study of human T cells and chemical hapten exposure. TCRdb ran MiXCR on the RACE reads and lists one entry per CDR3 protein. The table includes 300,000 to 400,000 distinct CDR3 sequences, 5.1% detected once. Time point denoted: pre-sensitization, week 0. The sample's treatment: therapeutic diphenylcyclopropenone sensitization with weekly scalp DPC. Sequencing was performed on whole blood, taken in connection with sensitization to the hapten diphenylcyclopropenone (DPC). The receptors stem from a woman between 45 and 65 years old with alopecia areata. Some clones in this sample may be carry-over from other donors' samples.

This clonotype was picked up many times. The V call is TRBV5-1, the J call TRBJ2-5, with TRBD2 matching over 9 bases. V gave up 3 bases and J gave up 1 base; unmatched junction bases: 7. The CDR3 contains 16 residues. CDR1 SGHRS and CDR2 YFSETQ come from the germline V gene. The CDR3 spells CASSSSWRGGQETQYF. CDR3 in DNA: TGCGCCAGCAGCTCCTCCTGGCGGGGGGGCCAAGAGACCCAGTACTTC.

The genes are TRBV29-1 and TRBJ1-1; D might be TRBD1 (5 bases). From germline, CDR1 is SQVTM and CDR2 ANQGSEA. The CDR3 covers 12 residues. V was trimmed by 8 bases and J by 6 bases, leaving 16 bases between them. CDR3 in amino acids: CSSLGGVAEAFF. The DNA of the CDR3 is TGCAGCAGCCTGGGGGGGGTGGCTGAAGCTTTCTTT.

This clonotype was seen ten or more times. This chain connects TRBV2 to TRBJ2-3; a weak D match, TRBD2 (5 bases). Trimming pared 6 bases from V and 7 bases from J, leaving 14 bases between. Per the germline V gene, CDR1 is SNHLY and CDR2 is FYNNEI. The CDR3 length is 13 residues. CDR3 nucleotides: TGTGCCAGCAGCGACCCTAGGACTCATACGCAGTATTTT. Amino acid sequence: CASSDPRTHTQYF.

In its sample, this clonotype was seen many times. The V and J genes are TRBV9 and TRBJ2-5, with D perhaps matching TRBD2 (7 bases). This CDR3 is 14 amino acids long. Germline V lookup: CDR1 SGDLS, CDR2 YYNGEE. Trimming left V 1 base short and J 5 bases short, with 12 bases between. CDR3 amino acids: CASSVTQGGETQYF. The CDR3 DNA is TGTGCCAGCAGCGTAACACAGGGAGGGGAGACCCAGTACTTC.

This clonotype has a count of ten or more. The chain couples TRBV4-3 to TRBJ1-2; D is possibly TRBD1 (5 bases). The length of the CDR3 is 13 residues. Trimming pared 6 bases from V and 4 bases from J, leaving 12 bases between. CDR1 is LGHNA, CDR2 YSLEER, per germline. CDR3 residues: CASSYRNFYGYTF. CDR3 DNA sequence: TGCGCCAGCAGTTACAGGAATTTCTATGGCTACACCTTC.

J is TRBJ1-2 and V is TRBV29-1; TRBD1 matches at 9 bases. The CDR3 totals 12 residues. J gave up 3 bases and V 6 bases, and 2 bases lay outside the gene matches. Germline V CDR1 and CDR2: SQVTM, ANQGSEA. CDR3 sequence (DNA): TGCAGCGTGAGGACAGGGGACTATGGCTACACCTTC. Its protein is CSVRTGDYGYTF.

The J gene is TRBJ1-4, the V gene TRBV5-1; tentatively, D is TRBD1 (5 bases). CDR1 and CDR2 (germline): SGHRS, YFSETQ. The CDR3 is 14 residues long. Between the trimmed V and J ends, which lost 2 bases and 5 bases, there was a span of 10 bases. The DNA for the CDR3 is TGCGCCAGCAGCTTCTGGGGGATGAATGAAAAACTGTTTTTT. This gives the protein CASSFWGMNEKLFF.

Here the CDR3 reads CASSSRTARETQYF. The CDR3 nucleotides are TGTGCCAGCAGCTCCCGTACGGCTCGGGAGACCCAGTACTTC. The chain couples TRBV7-2 to TRBJ2-5; D unresolved. V shed 4 bases and J shed 5 bases, with 14 bases lying between them. The CDR3 totals 14 residues. Germline assignment: CDR1 SGHTA and CDR2 FQGNSA.

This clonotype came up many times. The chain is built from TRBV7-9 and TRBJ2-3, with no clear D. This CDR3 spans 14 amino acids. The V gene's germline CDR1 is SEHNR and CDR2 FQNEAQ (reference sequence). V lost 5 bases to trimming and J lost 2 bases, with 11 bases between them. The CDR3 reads CASSQKGPTDTQYF. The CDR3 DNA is TGTGCCAGCAGCCAAAAGGGCCCCACAGATACGCAGTATTTT.

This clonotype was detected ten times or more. The CDR3 region has the DNA TGTGCCACCAGTGACCCGGGTAGCGGGAGGGATGAGCAGTTCTTC. It encodes CATSDPGSGRDEQFF. This chain connects TRBV24-1 to TRBJ2-1; 11 positions match TRBD2. The CDR3 covers 15 residues. Germline CDR1 is KGHDR and CDR2 is SFDVKD. V dropped 4 bases and J dropped 8; count of bases not matched to a gene: 6.

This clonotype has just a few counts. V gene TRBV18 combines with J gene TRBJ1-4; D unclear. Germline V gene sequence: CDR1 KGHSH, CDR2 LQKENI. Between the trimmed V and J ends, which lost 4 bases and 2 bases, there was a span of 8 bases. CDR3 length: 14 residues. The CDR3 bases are TGTGCCAGCTCACGTGGAGGCACTAATGAAAAACTGTTTTTT. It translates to CASSRGGTNEKLFF.

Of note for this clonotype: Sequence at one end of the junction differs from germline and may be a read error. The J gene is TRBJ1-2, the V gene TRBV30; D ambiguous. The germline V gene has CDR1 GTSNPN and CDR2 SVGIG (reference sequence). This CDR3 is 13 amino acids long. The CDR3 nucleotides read TGTGCCTGCTCCGGCCTTCTAAACTCTGGCTACACCTTC. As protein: CACSGLLNSGYTF.

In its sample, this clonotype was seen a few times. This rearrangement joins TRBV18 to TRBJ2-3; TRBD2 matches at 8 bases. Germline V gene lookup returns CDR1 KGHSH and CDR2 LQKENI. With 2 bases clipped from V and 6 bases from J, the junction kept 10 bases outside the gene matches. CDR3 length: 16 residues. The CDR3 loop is CASSPSPSGSADTQYF. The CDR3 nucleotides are TGTGCCAGCTCACCATCACCTAGCGGGTCGGCGGATACGCAGTATTTT.

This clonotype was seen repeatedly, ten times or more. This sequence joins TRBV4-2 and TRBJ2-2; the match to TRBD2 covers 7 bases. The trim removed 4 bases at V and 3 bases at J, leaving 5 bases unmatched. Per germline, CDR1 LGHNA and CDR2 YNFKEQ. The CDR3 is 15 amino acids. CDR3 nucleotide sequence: TGTGCCAGCAGCCGGGGACTACAGGACACCGGGGAGCTGTTTTTT. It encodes CASSRGLQDTGELFF.

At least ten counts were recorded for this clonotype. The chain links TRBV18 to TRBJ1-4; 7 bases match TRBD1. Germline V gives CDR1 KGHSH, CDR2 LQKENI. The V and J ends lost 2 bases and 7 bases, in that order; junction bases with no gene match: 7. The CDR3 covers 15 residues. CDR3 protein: CASSPNRQGGEKLFF. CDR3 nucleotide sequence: TGTGCCAGCTCACCAAACCGACAGGGAGGTGAAAAACTGTTTTTT.

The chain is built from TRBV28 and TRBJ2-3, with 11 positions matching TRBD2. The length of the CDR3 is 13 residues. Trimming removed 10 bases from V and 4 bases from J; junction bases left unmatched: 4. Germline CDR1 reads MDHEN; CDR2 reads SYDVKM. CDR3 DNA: TGTGCCACCCTAGCGGGAGGATCAGATACGCAGTATTTT. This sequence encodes CATLAGGSDTQYF.

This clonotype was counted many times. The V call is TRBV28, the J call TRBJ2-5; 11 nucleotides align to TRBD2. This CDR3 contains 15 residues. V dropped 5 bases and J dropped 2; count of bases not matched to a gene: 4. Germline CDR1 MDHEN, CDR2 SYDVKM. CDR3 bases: TGTGCCAGCAGTCCCCGACTAGCGGGGCAAGAGACCCAGTACTTC. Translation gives CASSPRLAGQETQYF.